The 13 T cell receptor beta chains presented below share a single source sample, sequenced in a study of T cells after somatic rescue of genetic block. Profiled with immunoSEQ multiplex PCR; TCRdb holds only in-frame clones, not every one. Among fewer than 150,000 clones, 80% to 95% were seen once, and the ten largest hold approximately 1.5%. Specimen: peripheral blood mononuclear cells (PBMCs). Receptor source: a woman under 30.

The CDR3 region is CSVETSGGPYNEQFF. CDR3 sequence (DNA): TGCAGCGTAGAGACTAGCGGGGGCCCATACAATGAGCAGTTCTTC. The rearrangement joins TRBV29-1 to TRBJ2-1, with 12 bases matching TRBD2. This CDR3 region has 15 residues. V lost 6 bases to trimming and J lost 4 bases; unmatched junction nucleotides: 7. CDR1 and CDR2 from the germline V gene are SQVTM and ANQGSEA.

This chain uses TRBV6-5 with TRBJ2-7; D uncertain. The V end was cut by 4 bases, the J end by 7 bases, with 11 bases between. The CDR3 is made up of 12 amino acids. The germline V gene encodes CDR1 MNHEY and CDR2 SVGAGI. The CDR3 spells CASSSPQLEQYF. The DNA for the CDR3 is TGTGCCAGCAGTTCACCGCAGCTGGAGCAGTACTTC.

This sequence joins TRBV7-7 and TRBJ1-5; possibly TRBD1 for D (5 bases). Germline V gives CDR1 SSHAT, CDR2 FNYEAQ (reference sequence). Trimming cost V 1 base and J 4 bases, with 11 bases left between them. The CDR3 runs 15 residues. DNA for the CDR3: TGTGCCAGCAGCTTAGGGGGCAGTAGGAATCAGCCCCAGCATTTT. Encoded protein: CASSLGGSRNQPQHF.

The chain carries TRBV28 and TRBJ2-5; D is uncertain. Germline lookup yields CDR1 MDHEN and CDR2 SYDVKM. The CDR3 is made up of 14 amino acids. V lost 5 bases and J lost 1, with 11 bases in between. The CDR3 protein is CASSRERFQETQYF. The CDR3 DNA reads as TGTGCCAGCAGTCGCGAGAGATTCCAAGAGACCCAGTACTTC.

The genes are TRBV28 and TRBJ2-3; 9 bases fit TRBD1. This CDR3 comprises 14 residues. Trimming cost V 6 bases and J 4 bases; bases outside gene matches: 5. CDR1 is MDHEN and CDR2 is SYDVKM in the germline V gene. The CDR3 nucleotides read TGTGCCAGCAGCCCCGGGACAGGGTCAGATACGCAGTATTTT. Amino acids: CASSPGTGSDTQYF.

This clone was detected only once. V is TRBV18 and J is TRBJ2-7; possibly TRBD2 for D (6 bases). Trimming removed 4 bases at V and 4 bases at J, with 11 bases between. The germline V gene encodes CDR1 KGHSH and CDR2 LQKENI. The CDR3 loop spans 13 amino acids. The CDR3 DNA sequence: TGTGCCAGCTCACTCAGGGAGGTTTACGAGCAGTACTTC. It yields the protein CASSLREVYEQYF. Based on the CDR3 plus reference TRBV18 and TRBJ2-7, the full variable domain is NAGVMQNPRHLVRRRGQEARLRCSPMKGHSHVYWYRQLPEEGLKFMVYLQKENIIDESGMPKERFSAEFPKEGPSILRIQQVVRGDSAAYFCASSLREVYEQYFGPGTRLTVT.

The chain uses TRBV14 and TRBJ2-1; D might be TRBD1 or TRBD2, each matching 5 bases. V dropped 2 bases and J dropped 6 bases, with 14 bases sitting between them. Germline loops: CDR1 SGHDN, CDR2 FVKESK. This CDR3 has 15 amino acids. CDR3 in DNA: TGTGCCAGCAGCCAAAGGAGACATGGGGGCAATGAGCAGTTCTTC. Translating gives CASSQRRHGGNEQFF.

The chain recombines TRBV7-2 with TRBJ1-2; 7 nucleotides agree with TRBD1. The CDR3 length is 12 residues. Germline loops: CDR1 SGHTA, CDR2 FQGNSA. The junction had 1 base not matched to a gene; V was cut back by 4 bases and J by 5 bases. This CDR3 is CASSSQGYGYTF. The DNA for the CDR3 is TGTGCCAGCAGCTCACAGGGGTATGGCTACACCTTC.

V is TRBV2 and J is TRBJ1-6; D is unresolved. V dropped 1 base and J dropped 9 bases, with 10 bases sitting between them. The CDR3 totals 14 residues. Germline values: CDR1 SNHLY, CDR2 FYNNEI. CDR3 sequence reads: CASSEGTPPSPLHF. CDR3 in DNA: TGTGCCAGCAGTGAAGGCACGCCGCCTTCACCCCTCCACTTT.

The rearrangement joins TRBV27 to TRBJ2-3; 8 bases match TRBD1. V lost 6 bases, J lost 6 bases, and 14 bases stayed unmatched. This CDR3 region has 16 residues. Germline assignment: CDR1 MNHEY and CDR2 SMNVEV (reference sequence). DNA for the CDR3: TGTGCCAGCAGCTTGCCGGGGACAGGTATAGAGGATACGCAGTATTTT. Translated: CASSLPGTGIEDTQYF.

The chain links TRBV2 to TRBJ2-2; 9 positions match TRBD1. In germline, CDR1 is SNHLY, CDR2 FYNNEI. The CDR3 spans 15 residues. V lost 5 bases, J lost 5 bases, and 6 bases stayed unmatched. This CDR3 reads CASSRETGGTGELFF. CDR3 nucleotide sequence: TGTGCCAGCAGTAGGGAGACAGGGGGGACCGGGGAGCTGTTTTTT.

The CDR3 DNA follows: TGTGCCAGCAGCGCGGAGGGACTAGCGGGGGCTACAGATACGCAGTATTTT. This codes for CASSAEGLAGATDTQYF. The chain employs TRBV9 and TRBJ2-3, with 14 bases aligning to TRBD2. The length of the CDR3 is 17 residues. Per germline, CDR1 SGDLS and CDR2 YYNGEE. V was pared by 3 bases and J by 3 bases, with 6 bases of the junction left unmatched.

This chain joins TRBV4-3 and TRBJ2-7, with 8 bases identical to TRBD1. Trimming removed 1 base from V and 5 bases from J; junction bases left unmatched: 4. The germline V gene has CDR1 LGHNA and CDR2 YSLEER. There are 14 residues in the CDR3. CDR3 loop: CASSQALDRDEQYF. CDR3 nucleotides: TGCGCCAGCAGCCAAGCGTTGGACAGGGACGAGCAGTACTTC.